This TCR beta chain was identified during a study of blood T cell repertoires in COVID-19. The wider study: The samples span acute and convalescent COVID-19 from the United States, Italy and Spain. Sources were T cells, B-cell-depleted T cells, or PBMCs; the material itself was cDNA or gDNA.

V lost 1 base, J lost 4 bases, and 13 bases lay in between. The CDR3 contains 15 residues. In germline, CDR1 is LNHDA, CDR2 SQIVND (reference sequence). Authors' analysis steps: It was from reference gene primer amplification that nucleated cell counts were estimated. Repertoires were generated with immunoSEQ multiplex PCR, while TCRdb's copy carries only in-frame clones and drops some. V, J and clone size derive from that table, while D and trimming were established from the DNA sequence. The sample lists 200,000 to 300,000 clones; 75% to 90% were seen once. V is TRBV19 and J is TRBJ1-2; no firm D call. Sequencing used peripheral blood. This clonotype was obtained from a man in his sixties who had recovered from COVID-19. CDR3 region: CASSIGPGLTYGYTF. The CDR3 DNA follows: TGTGCCAGTAGTATAGGTCCGGGGTTGACCTATGGCTACACCTTC.